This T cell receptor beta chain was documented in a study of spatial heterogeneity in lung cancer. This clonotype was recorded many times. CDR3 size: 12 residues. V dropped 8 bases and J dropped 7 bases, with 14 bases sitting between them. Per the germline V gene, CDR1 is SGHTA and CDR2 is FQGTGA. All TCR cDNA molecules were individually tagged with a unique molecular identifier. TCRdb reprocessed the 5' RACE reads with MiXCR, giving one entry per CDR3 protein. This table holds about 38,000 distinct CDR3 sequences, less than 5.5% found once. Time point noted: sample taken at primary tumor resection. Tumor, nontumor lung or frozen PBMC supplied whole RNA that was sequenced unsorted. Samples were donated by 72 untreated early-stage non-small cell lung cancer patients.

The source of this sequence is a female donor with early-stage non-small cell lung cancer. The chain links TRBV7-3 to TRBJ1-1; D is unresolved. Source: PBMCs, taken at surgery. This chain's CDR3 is CASGDSPDEAFF. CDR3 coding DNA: TGTGCCAGCGGAGACTCCCCAGATGAAGCTTTCTTT.